These T cell receptor beta chains were read from a single sample in a study of control samples from healthy donors and cancer patients. Some clones are missing from TCRdb's copy, which holds only in-frame ones; the method was immunoSEQ multiplex PCR. The sample yields about 160,000 clones, about 94% seen once. Sequencing used PBMCs. Source of these receptors: a man between 60 and 75 years old with colorectal cancer. The CDR3 runs from the conserved cysteine through the conserved F or W. D genes are given only for firm matches. The size entry is marked missing in some rows and otherwise reads once, few, many or a size class.

d_call cdr3_length j_call clone_size v_call cdr3_nt cdr3_aa
TRBD2 20 TRBJ2-3 once TRBV29-1 TGCAGCGTTGAAGATCTCTGGACTAGCGGGGGGCTTATCAGCACAGATACGCAGTATTTT CSVEDLWTSGGLISTDTQYF
NA 15 TRBJ2-5 NA TRBV27 TGTGCCAGCAGTGCCGCGGGGGCAACCCAAGAGACCCAGTACTTC CASSAAGATQETQYF
TRBD1 15 TRBJ2-3 NA TRBV18 TGTGCCAGCTCACCACAGGGGGCGATCACAGATACGCAGTATTTT CASSPQGAITDTQYF
NA 14 TRBJ2-7 NA TRBV7-2 TGTGCCAGCAGCCCCGACAGGAGCTCCTACGAGCAGTACTTC CASSPDRSSYEQYF
NA 15 TRBJ1-1 once TRBV9 TGTGCCAGCAGCCCTTTAAACCCGTTGGGAGCTGAAGCTTTCTTT CASSPLNPLGAEAFF
TRBD1 16 TRBJ2-5 NA TRBV3-1/TRBV3-2 TGTGCCAGCAGCCAAGATTGGGGGACAGGGAAAGAGACCCAGTACTTC CASSQDWGTGKETQYF
NA 16 TRBJ2-7 NA TRBV12-2 TGTGCAAGTCGCTTAGCCGGGACTAGCGGGGTCTGCGAGCAGTACTTC CASRLAGTSGVCEQYF
TRBD1 15 TRBJ1-2 NA TRBV7-9 TGTGCCAGCAGCTTAGGGACAGGTACTAACTATGGCTACACCTTC CASSLGTGTNYGYTF
NA 14 TRBJ2-3 NA TRBV4-2 TGTGCCAGCAGCCAAGCGATAGGGCCAGATACGCAGTATTTT CASSQAIGPDTQYF
TRBD1 16 TRBJ2-7 NA TRBV5-1 TGCGCCAGCAGCCCCGGACAGGGCTTTGGTTCCTACGAGCAGTACTTC CASSPGQGFGSYEQYF
TRBD2 16 TRBJ2-1 NA TRBV4-3 TGCGCCAGCAGCCGCGATCGGGCGGGGGGGAACAATGAGCAGTTCTTC CASSRDRAGGNNEQFF
NA 14 TRBJ1-5 NA TRBV7-2 TGTGCCAGCAGCTTAGGCAGGTCCAATCAGCCCCAGCATTTT CASSLGRSNQPQHF
NA 13 TRBJ1-2 NA TRBV29-1 TGCAGCGTTGACCTTGAGGCAGCCGATGGCTACACCTTC CSVDLEAADGYTF
NA 13 TRBJ2-5 NA TRBV10-2 TGCGCCAGCATGAGGGGTACTCAAGAGACCCAGTACTTC CASMRGTQETQYF
TRBD1 14 TRBJ2-7 NA TRBV18 TGTGCCAGCTCATTGGGACAGGTGGGTAGCGAGCAGTACTTC CASSLGQVGSEQYF
TRBD2 18 TRBJ2-3 NA TRBV27 TGTGCCAGCAGTTTAAGCGGGGGGCACCCTGGGAATACAGATACGCAGTATTTT CASSLSGGHPGNTDTQYF
NA 13 TRBJ1-2 NA TRBV30 TGTGCCTGGAACAAAGCAGGGAACTATGGCTACACCTTC CAWNKAGNYGYTF
NA 13 TRBJ1-5 NA TRBV21-1 TGTGCCAGCAGCAAAAATGACAGACGGCCCCAGCATTTT CASSKNDRRPQHF
NA 14 TRBJ1-2 NA TRBV5-4 TGTGCCAGCAGCTTGAAGGGGGGGTCCTATGGCTACACCTTC CASSLKGGSYGYTF
NA 15 TRBJ1-3 NA TRBV28 TGTGCCAGCACCCTTGCCGGGGGGAGCGGAAACACCATATATTTT CASTLAGGSGNTIYF
NA 12 TRBJ1-5 NA TRBV30 TGTGCCTGGAGTGTAAACAATCAGCCCCAGCATTTT CAWSVNNQPQHF
NA 15 TRBJ2-7 NA TRBV11-2 TGTGCCAGCAGCTTAGGTCCAGGGAGCTCCTACGAGCAGTACTTC CASSLGPGSSYEQYF
TRBD1 14 TRBJ1-1 NA TRBV5-1 TGCGCCAGCGGGCAGGGGGCTGGGAACACTGAAGCTTTCTTT CASGQGAGNTEAFF
NA 14 TRBJ2-7 NA TRBV5-1 TGCGCCAGCAGCTTGGGACAGACCTTCTACGAGCAGTACTTC CASSLGQTFYEQYF
NA 13 TRBJ2-3 NA TRBV5-1 TGCGCCAGCAGCCCCGGAAGCACAGATACGCAGTATTTT CASSPGSTDTQYF
NA 16 TRBJ1-5 once TRBV2 TGTGCCAGCAGCGATAGGGATTCGAGGGGGGGTCAGCCCCAGCATTTT CASSDRDSRGGQPQHF
TRBD2 20 TRBJ2-3 NA TRBV19 TGTGCCAGTAGTATCAGCCTCGGGACTAGCGGGGGCCCCCGCACAGATACGCAGTATTTT CASSISLGTSGGPRTDTQYF
NA 15 TRBJ1-3 NA TRBV5-4 TGTGCCAGCAGCTTGGGGTTCCACTCTGGAAACACCATATATTTT CASSLGFHSGNTIYF
NA 14 TRBJ1-4 NA TRBV25-1 TGTGCCAGCAGTGATGGGGATTGGGTGGAAAAACTGTTTTTT CASSDGDWVEKLFF
NA 13 TRBJ2-3 NA TRBV12-3/TRBV12-4 TGTGCCAGCAGTTTTGTCGTCCTAGATACGCAGTATTTT CASSFVVLDTQYF